A single sample gave rise to the 32 T cell receptor beta chains below, sequenced in a study of cytomegalovirus exposure and HLA in healthy donors. In the PCR, 60 Vbeta and 13 Jbeta primers were used. Sequencing used immunoSEQ multiplex PCR; TCRdb keeps in-frame clones, though not all of them. The data hold more than 150,000 clones, with around 83% observed a single time. Sequenced input: PBMCs. These receptors were obtained from a man aged 50-60 years in good health and CMV-seronegative.

The CDR3 region has the DNA TGCGCCAGCAGCCAAGGGACACCGAACACCGGGGAGCTGTTTTTT. Encoded protein: CASSQGTPNTGELFF. The V gene is TRBV4-3, the J gene TRBJ2-2; possible D gene TRBD1, 5 bases. The V gene lost 1 base and the J gene lost 0 bases, with 6 bases spanning the gap. This CDR3 contains 15 residues. CDR1 is LGHNA and CDR2 is YSLEER in the germline V gene.

V gene TRBV5-4 combines with J gene TRBJ1-1; TRBD1 is a possible D gene (5 bases). The CDR3 runs to 13 residues. V gave up 0 bases and J gave up 11 bases, with 14 bases separating them. The germline CDR1 and CDR2 sequences are SGHNT and YYREEE (reference sequence). For the CDR3, the DNA is TGTGCCAGCAGCTTGGTGGGGGGAGCAGGCGCTTTCTTT. Translating gives CASSLVGGAGAFF.

The chain employs TRBV6-5 and TRBJ2-7, with D possibly being TRBD1 (6 bases). CDR1 is MNHEY and CDR2 is SVGAGI in the germline V gene. Trimming shortened V by 3 bases and J by 5 bases, and 14 bases separated the two germline ends. This CDR3 is built from 14 residues. Here the CDR3 DNA reads TGTGCCAGCAGTTATGGCAGGGGTTTTGACGAGCAGTACTTC. It codes for CASSYGRGFDEQYF.

The chain employs TRBV11-1 and TRBJ1-2; D remains ambiguous. V was trimmed by 3 bases and J by 3 bases, leaving 5 bases between them. From germline, CDR1 is SGHAT and CDR2 FQDESV (reference sequence). The CDR3 extends over 12 amino acids. The CDR3 is CASSFSDYGYTF. In nucleotides, the CDR3 is TGTGCCAGCAGCTTTTCTGACTATGGCTACACCTTC.

The rearrangement uses TRBV19 and TRBJ1-5; no clear D gene. The germline V gene encodes CDR1 LNHDA and CDR2 SQIVND (reference sequence). V lost 3 bases and J lost 6, with 15 bases in between. The CDR3 has 15 amino acids. CDR3 region: CASSMKDLGSQPQHF. The DNA for the CDR3 is TGTGCCAGTAGTATGAAGGACCTTGGGAGTCAGCCCCAGCATTTT.

This chain joins TRBV7-2 and TRBJ2-5, with a possible D match to TRBD1 (6 bases). V dropped 6 bases and J dropped 5 bases, with 16 bases sitting between them. The CDR3 runs to 14 residues. Looked up from germline, CDR1 is SGHTA and CDR2 is FQGNSA. The CDR3 sequence is CASSLPPRGETQYF. CDR3 nucleotide sequence: TGTGCCAGCAGTCTTCCACCTAGGGGGGAGACCCAGTACTTC. The full variable domain, in which reference TRBV7-2 and TRBJ2-5 provide the parts outside the CDR3, is GAGVSQSPSNKVTEKGKDVELRCDPISGHTALYWYRQSLGQGLEFLIYFQGNSAPDKSGLPSDRFSAERTGGSVSTLTIQRTQQEDSAVYLCASSLPPRGETQYFGPGTRLLVL.

The chain uses TRBV7-2 and TRBJ2-5; 8 positions match TRBD2. Per the germline V gene, CDR1 is SGHTA and CDR2 is FQGNSA. Trimming cost V 4 bases and J 3 bases; bases outside gene matches: 7. The CDR3 is 15 residues long. CDR3 nucleotides: TGTGCCAGCAGCTCCCGCAGCGGGAGAAAAGAGACCCAGTACTTC. This codes for CASSSRSGRKETQYF.

This chain uses TRBV9 with TRBJ2-2; tentatively, D is TRBD2 (6 bases). V was shortened by 4 bases and J by 9 bases, with 25 bases between the two germline ends. This CDR3 contains 17 residues. Looked up from germline, CDR1 is SGDLS and CDR2 is YYNGEE. The CDR3 DNA is TGTGCCAGCAGCCCCCGGGACTTAATCGACCTGAACCGGGAGCTGTTTTTT. Encoded protein: CASSPRDLIDLNRELFF.

This clone has only a few counts. The germline gene is not matched at one end of the junction; a read error may be the cause. The chain links TRBV2 to TRBJ2-5; weak D call: TRBD2 (5 bases). The CDR3 contains 14 residues. Germline-derived CDR1 and CDR2 are SNHLY and FYNNEI. In DNA, the CDR3 is TGTGCCAGCAGTGAATCCGGATTATCGACCCCGCGGGACTTC. Protein sequence: CASSESGLSTPRDF. The full variable domain, with the rest looked up from reference TRBV2 and TRBJ2-5, is EPEVTQTPSHQVTQMGQEVILRCVPISNHLYFYWYRQILGQKVEFLVSFYNNEISEKSEIFDDQFSVERPDGSNFTLKIRSTKLEDSAMYFCASSESGLSTPRDFGPGTRLLVL.

This clone has a single count. The rearrangement links TRBV19 to TRBJ1-2; D not certain. The CDR3 has 13 amino acids. V was shortened by 5 bases and J by 4 bases, with 11 bases between the two germline ends. CDR1 and CDR2 from the germline V gene are LNHDA and SQIVND (reference sequence). The CDR3 here is CASSSPGGYGYTF. The CDR3 nucleotides read TGTGCCAGTAGTTCTCCAGGAGGCTATGGCTACACCTTC.

This rearrangement joins TRBV6-5 to TRBJ2-5; 10 nucleotides align to TRBD2. The J call may be mistaken, given a closer DNA end match to TRBJ2-7. This CDR3 comprises 15 residues. Germline CDR1 reads MNHEY; CDR2 reads SVGAGI. The CDR3 DNA reads TGTGCCACATGGGGGGCTAGCGGGGGCTCCTACGAGCAGTACTTC. It specifies CATWGASGGSYEQYF.

This rearrangement joins TRBV6-5 to TRBJ2-7, with TRBD1 as a possible D gene (6 bases). Germline assignment: CDR1 MNHEY and CDR2 SVGAGI. The CDR3 sequence is 14 residues long. V dropped 4 bases and J dropped 0 bases, with 10 bases sitting between them. CDR3 bases: TGTGCCAGCAGTTCCCGGGACATCTCCTACGAGCAGTACTTC. It codes for CASSSRDISYEQYF.

The chain employs TRBV19 and TRBJ2-5; 13 bases map to TRBD2. With 5 bases clipped from V and 4 bases from J, the junction kept 7 bases outside the gene matches. The germline V gene has CDR1 LNHDA and CDR2 SQIVND (reference sequence). CDR3 size: 16 residues. CDR3 coding DNA: TGTGCCAGTAGTTCAGGACTAGCGGGAGCGGGAGAGACCCAGTACTTC. It specifies CASSSGLAGAGETQYF.

This chain connects TRBV7-2 to TRBJ1-1, with 10 positions matching TRBD1. Germline V gene sequence: CDR1 SGHTA, CDR2 FQGNSA. The CDR3 runs to 13 residues. The V gene end was trimmed by 4 bases and the J gene end by 10 bases; junction bases not matched to a gene: 6. The CDR3 bases are TGTGCCAGCAGCTCGCGACAGGGGGCCCGAGCTTTCTTT. Protein: CASSSRQGARAFF.

The V gene is TRBV25-1, the J gene TRBJ2-5, with D possibly being TRBD2 (6 bases). This CDR3 spans 15 amino acids. V lost 4 bases and J lost 0, with 12 bases in between. Germline assignment: CDR1 MGHDK and CDR2 SYGVNS. CDR3 coding DNA: TGTGCCAGCAGTGTGCAGAGGACTAACCAAGAGACCCAGTACTTC. Translation gives CASSVQRTNQETQYF. The full variable domain, in which reference TRBV25-1 and TRBJ2-5 provide the parts outside the CDR3, is EADIYQTPRYLVIGTGKKITLECSQTMGHDKMYWYQQDPGMELHLIHYSYGVNSTEKGDLSSESTVSRIRTEHFPLTLESARPSHTSQYLCASSVQRTNQETQYFGPGTRLLVL.

This chain links TRBV11-2 with TRBJ1-4; 7 nucleotides align to TRBD1. The CDR3 has 17 amino acids. The V segment lost 0 bases and the J segment 4 bases; nucleotides outside the gene matches: 8. Per the germline V gene, CDR1 is SGHAT and CDR2 is FQNNGV. Here the CDR3 reads CASSLEGTAGLNEKLFF. The CDR3 DNA follows: TGTGCCAGCAGCTTAGAAGGGACAGCCGGACTTAATGAAAAACTGTTTTTT.

V usage is TRBV18 and J usage is TRBJ1-1, with 10 bases lining up with TRBD1. Trimming removed 5 bases from V and 1 base from J; junction bases left unmatched: 4. The germline gives CDR1 KGHSH, CDR2 LQKENI. The CDR3 sequence is 15 residues long. This CDR3 reads CASSSGQGGNTEAFF. In nucleotides, the CDR3 is TGTGCCAGCTCATCTGGACAGGGGGGGAACACTGAAGCTTTCTTT. Combining the CDR3 with reference TRBV18 and TRBJ1-1 gives the whole variable domain NAGVMQNPRHLVRRRGQEARLRCSPMKGHSHVYWYRQLPEEGLKFMVYLQKENIIDESGMPKERFSAEFPKEGPSILRIQQVVRGDSAAYFCASSSGQGGNTEAFFGQGTRLTVV.

The rearrangement uses TRBV4-2 and TRBJ2-7; 11 bases fit TRBD2. Germline V lookup: CDR1 LGHNA, CDR2 YNFKEQ. The V gene end was trimmed by 3 bases and the J gene end by 5 bases; junction bases not matched to a gene: 6. This CDR3 contains 15 residues. The CDR3, as DNA: TGTGCCAGCAGCCATAATAGCGGGGGGGCCAACGAGCAGTACTTC. Translated: CASSHNSGGANEQYF.

The table lists this clone with a count of one. This CDR3 is CATSRSGNQPQHF. CDR3 DNA: TGTGCCACCAGCAGATCGGGGAATCAGCCCCAGCATTTT. This rearrangement joins TRBV15 to TRBJ1-5; D ambiguous. CDR1 is LNHNV, CDR2 YYDKDF, per germline (reference sequence). Trimming stripped 2 bases from V and 4 bases from J, with 6 bases between. The CDR3 is 13 residues long.

The chain has TRBV5-1 and TRBJ2-6, with D perhaps matching TRBD1 (5 bases). The CDR3 runs 16 residues. The V end lost 1 base, the J end lost 3 bases, and 11 bases lay between the germline ends. Per germline, CDR1 SGHRS and CDR2 YFSETQ. The CDR3 region has the DNA TGCGCCAGCAGCTTGCAGCCAGGGCTTGGGGCCAACGTCCTGACTTTC. As protein: CASSLQPGLGANVLTF. The variable domain in full, completed from reference TRBV5-1 and TRBJ2-6, reads KAGVTQTPRYLIKTRGQQVTLSCSPISGHRSVSWYQQTPGQGLQFLFEYFSETQRNKGNFPGRFSGRQFSNSRSEMNVSTLELGDSALYLCASSLQPGLGANVLTFGAGSRLTVL.

This chain uses TRBV5-1 with TRBJ2-5, with D maybe TRBD1 (5 bases). Between the trimmed V and J ends, which lost 5 bases and 2 bases, there was a span of 13 bases. CDR1 SGHRS and CDR2 YFSETQ come from the germline V gene. The CDR3 spans 14 residues. The CDR3 region has the DNA TGCGCCAGCAGTTTAAGACAGACTCAAGAGACCCAGTACTTC. Amino acids: CASSLRQTQETQYF. Full variable domain (remainder filled in from reference TRBV5-1 and TRBJ2-5): KAGVTQTPRYLIKTRGQQVTLSCSPISGHRSVSWYQQTPGQGLQFLFEYFSETQRNKGNFPGRFSGRQFSNSRSEMNVSTLELGDSALYLCASSLRQTQETQYFGPGTRLLVL.

The chain recombines TRBV30 with TRBJ2-1; D remains ambiguous. Trimming took 3 bases from V and 9 from J, leaving 12 bases between them. The CDR3 consists of 12 residues. The germline V gene encodes CDR1 GTSNPN and CDR2 SVGIG (reference sequence). The CDR3 bases are TGTGCCTGGAGCGCGACTCGCCTTGAGCAGTTCTTC. Translation gives CAWSATRLEQFF.

The V and J genes are TRBV7-3 and TRBJ1-5; D not resolved. Germline V lookup: CDR1 SGHTA, CDR2 FQGTGA. The CDR3 covers 13 residues. Trimming stripped 2 bases from V and 6 bases from J, with 8 bases between. The chain's CDR3 is CASSLGPTQPQHF. The CDR3 DNA is TGTGCCAGCAGCTTAGGGCCCACTCAGCCCCAGCATTTT.

This clone was picked up one time. The chain uses TRBV5-1 and TRBJ2-3, with 8 bases fitting TRBD2. The CDR3 has 15 amino acids. CDR1 and CDR2 (germline): SGHRS, YFSETQ. J was trimmed by 6 bases and V by 3 bases; bases with no gene match: 9. The CDR3 DNA sequence: TGCGCCAGCAGCTCAGGAGCGGGGGAAGGGGATACGCAGTATTTT. It specifies CASSSGAGEGDTQYF.

This clone was seen a single time. The V call is TRBV7-2, the J call TRBJ2-3; 7 positions match TRBD2. Germline lookup yields CDR1 SGHTA and CDR2 FQGNSA. The CDR3 has 15 amino acids. With 3 bases clipped from V and 4 bases from J, the junction kept 7 bases outside the gene matches. The CDR3 DNA reads as TGTGCCAGCAGCTTGAGCGGGATAAGAGCAGATACGCAGTATTTT. Its protein product is CASSLSGIRADTQYF. The full variable domain, completed using reference TRBV7-2 and TRBJ2-3, is GAGVSQSPSNKVTEKGKDVELRCDPISGHTALYWYRQSLGQGLEFLIYFQGNSAPDKSGLPSDRFSAERTGGSVSTLTIQRTQQEDSAVYLCASSLSGIRADTQYFGPGTRLTVL.

The chain's CDR3 is CASSLPGLGQGGELFF. The CDR3 bases are TGTGCCAGCAGCTTACCTGGACTAGGGCAAGGCGGGGAGCTGTTTTTT. The genes are TRBV7-2 and TRBJ2-2; 7 bases are a match to TRBD2. This CDR3 comprises 16 residues. CDR1 is SGHTA and CDR2 is FQGNSA in the germline V gene. V gave up 2 bases and J gave up 7 bases; unmatched junction bases: 10.

The chain joins TRBV14 to TRBJ1-2; maybe TRBD1 (5 bases). This CDR3 region has 15 residues. Trimming left V 4 bases short and J 2 bases short, with 14 bases between. Germline CDR1 reads SGHDN; CDR2 reads FVKESK. CDR3 DNA: TGTGCCAGCAGCCTGAGGGAGGGGTGGAACTATGGCTACACCTTC. It codes for CASSLREGWNYGYTF. The full variable domain, rest sourced from reference TRBV14 and TRBJ1-2, is EAGVTQFPSHSVIEKGQTVTLRCDPISGHDNLYWYRRVMGKEIKFLLHFVKESKQDESGMPNNRFLAERTGGTYSTLKVQPAELEDSGVYFCASSLREGWNYGYTFGSGTRLTVV.

The chain couples TRBV18 to TRBJ2-4, with 7 bases that match TRBD1. This CDR3 contains 15 residues. V was clipped by 6 bases and J by 5 bases; unmatched bases: 10. CDR1 KGHSH and CDR2 LQKENI come from the germline V gene. CDR3 bases: TGTGCCAGCTCGCTCGTCCCCGGGACAGAAAACATTCAGTACTTC. Its protein is CASSLVPGTENIQYF.

This sequence joins TRBV12-5 and TRBJ2-2; 10 positions agree with TRBD2. This CDR3 is 16 amino acids long. The J segment lost 4 bases and the V segment lost 1 base, leaving 3 bases of the junction unmatched. In germline, CDR1 is LGHNT, CDR2 FRNRAP. The CDR3 DNA follows: TGTGCTAGTGGTTTGGGGATAGCGGGGGGCACCGGGGAGCTGTTTTTT. Translating gives CASGLGIAGGTGELFF.

The chain uses TRBV28 and TRBJ2-1, with 8 bases aligning to TRBD2. The V and J ends lost 6 bases and 8 bases, in that order; junction bases with no gene match: 9. Per germline, CDR1 MDHEN and CDR2 SYDVKM. The CDR3 has 14 residues. For the CDR3, the DNA is TGTGCCAGCAGGTCCAGCGGGGGACTGGATGAGCAGTTCTTC. Translating gives CASRSSGGLDEQFF. The variable domain in full, with the rest retrieved from reference TRBV28 and TRBJ2-1, is DVKVTQSSRYLVKRTGEKVFLECVQDMDHENMFWYRQDPGLGLRLIYFSYDVKMKEKGDIPEGYSVSREKKERFSLILESASTNQTSMYLCASRSSGGLDEQFFGPGTRLTVL.

The V and J genes are TRBV7-8 and TRBJ1-2, with TRBD1 matching over 8 bases. V shed 4 bases, J shed 2 bases, and the junction held 3 bases outside the gene matches. The CDR3 is 14 amino acids. CDR1 and CDR2 from the germline V gene are SGHVS and FQNEAQ. The CDR3, as DNA: TGTGCCAGCAGCTCGTGGACAGGGAACTATGGCTACACCTTC. Amino acid sequence: CASSSWTGNYGYTF.

This chain connects TRBV18 to TRBJ2-3; 8 bases map to TRBD2. The V gene end was trimmed by 5 bases and the J gene end by 8 bases; junction bases not matched to a gene: 9. Germline CDR1 and CDR2: KGHSH and LQKENI. The CDR3 is made up of 14 amino acids. The CDR3, as DNA: TGTGCCAGCTCAGGTCGTCCGAGCGGGAGTACGCAGTATTTT. It encodes CASSGRPSGSTQYF.